These T cell receptor beta chains were read from a single sample in a study of graft-versus-host responses after intestinal transplantation. The data were produced by immunoSEQ multiplex PCR, yet TCRdb's version contains in-frame clones alone and is incomplete. The sample comprises under 100,000 clones, less than 95% of which are singletons, and about 0.2% rests with the top ten. Their recognized antigens are unknown. This specimen consisted of unstimulated CD4+ T cells sorted from spleen or lymph node cells, obtained before transplant. These receptors originate from a human donor who was the organ donor for an intestinal transplant. Each CDR3 is given without its conserved first and last residue.

j_call v_call cdr3_aa
TRBJ1-2 TRBV28 ASNPRGMGYT
TRBJ1-2 TRBV7-6 ASTGVLPGYT
TRBJ1-4 TRBV28 ASSLKTGGATNEKLF
TRBJ1-1 TRBV5-1 ASSLELANTEAF
TRBJ1-6 TRBV4-2 ASSQPSGTGGYNSPLH
TRBJ2-3 TRBV11-2 ASRRLAGRTDTQY
TRBJ1-5 TRBV6-5 ASTADWGNQPQH
TRBJ1-2 TRBV9 ASSVADGPQVYGYT
TRBJ2-5 TRBV13 ASSAGGRETQY
TRBJ1-1 TRBV5-1 ASSLEVGSTEAF
TRBJ1-1 TRBV30 AWSVRLGTEAF
NA TRBV6-1 ASSERGFGDRAYEQY
TRBJ2-7 TRBV6-1 AAGQAYEQY
TRBJ2-7 TRBV7-8 ASSWQGDPSDEQY
TRBJ2-7 TRBV5-1 ASSSGTGGYEQY
TRBJ2-6 TRBV6-1 ASSAHLECNKSRANVLT
TRBJ2-7 TRBV5-1 ASSWGGGAAYEQY
TRBJ1-3 TRBV9 ASSGRTRGNSGNTIY
TRBJ1-1 TRBV7-9 ASSPRVSQFAEAF
TRBJ1-2 TRBV28 ASSSNGDYGYT
TRBJ2-7 TRBV18 ASSLGQGISYEQY
TRBJ1-1 TRBV5-1 ASSLRQGGTEAF
TRBJ1-2 TRBV27 ASSLSAGVGYT
TRBJ2-7 TRBV6-1 ASRPPGTGSYEQY
TRBJ2-3 TRBV19 ASSMSGRDTQY
TRBJ2-2 TRBV2 ARGGGGRSNTGELF
TRBJ1-3 TRBV4-1 ASSPLTGPGNTIY
TRBJ1-1 TRBV7-9 ASSSQGSGTEAF
TRBJ1-5 TRBV19 ASSIGGGGGFNQPQH
TRBJ1-1 TRBV6-6 ASSRRDNTEAF
TRBJ2-1 TRBV6-1 ASSGETLGHNEQF
TRBJ1-5 TRBV19 ASSITPGGDQPQH
TRBJ1-1 TRBV6-6 ASSLAWGNTEAF
TRBJ1-3 TRBV28 ASSRTRNTIY
TRBJ1-1 TRBV28 ASSFAGTEYRAF
TRBJ1-2 TRBV7-8 ASSLSQYGYT
TRBJ1-3 TRBV19 ASSIALRVSGNTIY
TRBJ2-6 TRBV29-1 SARGFGANVLT
TRBJ2-7 TRBV6-1 ASSGTASSYEQY
TRBJ1-4 TRBV6-6 ASGGAITNEKLF
TRBJ1-2 TRBV7-2 ASSLRGGDGYT
TRBJ2-3 TRBV5-4 ASSLVRGGRKVDTQY
TRBJ1-5 TRBV5-1 ASRGDATQPQH
TRBJ2-2 TRBV7-2 ASSRQRGGNTGELF
TRBJ1-1 TRBV29-1 SVEKGSGTEAF
TRBJ1-3 TRBV5-1 ASSSHSGNTIY
TRBJ2-4 TRBV2 ASSDSRTQAKNIQY
TRBJ2-1 TRBV10-3 AIRGQEISYNEQF
TRBJ1-1 TRBV20-1 SAHSPGGPG
TRBJ2-1 TRBV19 ARSPRGGRNEQF
TRBJ1-3 TRBV7-2 ASSLRGAGNTIY
TRBJ2-7 TRBV29-1 SVGRTGGGYEQY
TRBJ1-3 TRBV6-5 ASSYGQGFGNTIY
TRBJ2-1 TRBV7-2 ASSLARASSYNEQF
TRBJ2-6 TRBV7-9 ASRMQGISGANVLT
TRBJ2-5 TRBV28 ASSSPDGGETQY
TRBJ1-1 TRBV7-3 ASSAGALSEAF
TRBJ2-2 TRBV2 ASSAIEAGTGELF
TRBJ1-3 TRBV5-4 ASSLDGNTIY
TRBJ2-5 TRBV5-5 ASRRDWDWGETQY